The clone carrying this T cell receptor beta chain was seen many times. Its antigen is undetermined. This record belongs to a study of T-cell reconstitution after alpha-beta-depleted transplantation in children. Points from the study as a whole: T-cell numbers and diversity, one year after transplant, stemmed largely from T cells that were newly produced. Where alpha-beta T cells came from about two months after transplant was reportedly several hundred expanded graft clones.

A library of TCRbeta sequences, prepared with unique molecular identifiers, was generated. A single record per CDR3 protein comes from TCRdb applying MiXCR to the PCR reads. In the table there are almost 500,000 distinct CDR3 sequences, roughly 10% of which are singletons. The ends were cut back, 1 base at V and 10 bases at J, with 17 bases in the middle. CDR3 length: 15 amino acids. Germline CDR1 is LGHNA and CDR2 is YNFKEQ. This rearrangement joins TRBV4-2 to TRBJ2-1; D ambiguous. This TCR came from a child aged 2-15 years with inherited bone marrow failure, due to receive a stem cell transplant. The starting material was PBMCs, obtained before TCRalphabeta/CD19-depleted stem cell transplant. The CDR3 DNA reads as TGTGCCAGCAGCCAAGGTTCAGATGGGGTTTCGGAGCAGTTCTTC. Amino acid sequence: CASSQGSDGVSEQFF.